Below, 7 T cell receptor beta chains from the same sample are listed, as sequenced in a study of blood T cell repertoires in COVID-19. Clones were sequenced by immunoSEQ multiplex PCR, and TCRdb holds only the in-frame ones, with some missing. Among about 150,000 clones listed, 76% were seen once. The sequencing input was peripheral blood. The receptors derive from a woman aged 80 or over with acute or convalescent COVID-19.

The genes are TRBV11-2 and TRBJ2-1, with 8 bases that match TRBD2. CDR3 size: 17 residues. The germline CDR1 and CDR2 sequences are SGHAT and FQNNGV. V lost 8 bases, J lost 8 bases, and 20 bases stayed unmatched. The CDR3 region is CASLPPLPAGGPDEQFF. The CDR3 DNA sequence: TGTGCCAGCTTACCCCCCCTCCCTGCGGGAGGTCCTGATGAGCAGTTCTTC.

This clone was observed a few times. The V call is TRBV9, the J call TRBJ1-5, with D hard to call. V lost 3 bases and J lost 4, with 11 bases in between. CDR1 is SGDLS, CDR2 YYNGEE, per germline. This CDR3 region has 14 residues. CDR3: CASSGALLNQPQHF. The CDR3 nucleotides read TGTGCCAGCAGCGGAGCCCTTTTGAATCAGCCCCAGCATTTT.

CDR3 amino acids: CASSFPGGAGANVLTF. Here the CDR3 DNA reads TGTGCCAGCAGCTTCCCCGGCGGGGCTGGGGCCAACGTCCTGACTTTC. The chain is built from TRBV7-9 and TRBJ2-6; perhaps TRBD2 as D (6 bases). The CDR3 runs to 16 residues. V was pared by 3 bases and J by 2 bases, with 11 bases between. Germline V gene lookup returns CDR1 SEHNR and CDR2 FQNEAQ (reference sequence).

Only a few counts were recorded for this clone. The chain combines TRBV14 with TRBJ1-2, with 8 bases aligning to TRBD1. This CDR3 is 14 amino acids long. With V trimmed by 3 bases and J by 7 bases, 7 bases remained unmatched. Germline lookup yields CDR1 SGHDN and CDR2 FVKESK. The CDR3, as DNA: TGTGCCAGCAGCCAGTCGCACAGGGGGGCTGGCTACACCTTC. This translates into CASSQSHRGAGYTF.

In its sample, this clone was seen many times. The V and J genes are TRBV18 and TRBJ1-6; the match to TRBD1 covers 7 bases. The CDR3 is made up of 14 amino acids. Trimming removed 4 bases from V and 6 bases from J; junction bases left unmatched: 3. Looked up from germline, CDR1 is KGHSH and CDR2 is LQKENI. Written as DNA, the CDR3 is TGTGCCAGCTCACTCGACAGGGCTAATTCACCCCTCCACTTT. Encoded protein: CASSLDRANSPLHF.

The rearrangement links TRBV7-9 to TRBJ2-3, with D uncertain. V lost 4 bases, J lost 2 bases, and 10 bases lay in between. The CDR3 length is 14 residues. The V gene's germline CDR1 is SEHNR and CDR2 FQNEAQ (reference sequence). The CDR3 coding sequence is TGTGCCAGCAGCTACGGAGTCGCCACAGATACGCAGTATTTT. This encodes CASSYGVATDTQYF.

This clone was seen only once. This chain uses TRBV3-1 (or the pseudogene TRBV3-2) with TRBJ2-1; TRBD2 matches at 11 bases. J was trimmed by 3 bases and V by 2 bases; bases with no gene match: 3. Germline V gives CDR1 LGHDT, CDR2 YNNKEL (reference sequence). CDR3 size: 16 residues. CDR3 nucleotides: TGTGCCAGCAGCCAACAGACTAGCGGGATCTACAATGAGCAGTTCTTC. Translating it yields CASSQQTSGIYNEQFF.